Listed here is a single T cell receptor (beta chain). Since a much larger clone is just one base distant, this may be a read error. Germline V gives CDR1 DFQATT, CDR2 SNEGSKA (reference sequence). The CDR3 is made up of 14 amino acids. The V segment lost 6 bases and the J segment 7 bases; nucleotides outside the gene matches: 13. Breast cancer patients provided tissue from their axillary draining lymph nodes. The sample is drawn from a study of breast tumors, draining lymph nodes, adjacent tissues. MiXCR, applied by TCRdb to the multiplex PCR reads, yields one record per CDR3 protein. The sample records hundreds of thousands of distinct CDR3 sequences, roughly 32% being singletons.

The source of this sequence is a female donor with breast cancer. Some clones in this sample may be carry-over from other donors' samples. Sequenced sample: axillary lymph node tissue. J is TRBJ2-5 and V is TRBV20-1; 8 bases are a match to TRBD2. This CDR3 reads CSAPAGGVLATQYF. CDR3 DNA sequence: TGCAGTGCCCCGGCGGGGGGCGTGTTGGCGACCCAGTACTTC.